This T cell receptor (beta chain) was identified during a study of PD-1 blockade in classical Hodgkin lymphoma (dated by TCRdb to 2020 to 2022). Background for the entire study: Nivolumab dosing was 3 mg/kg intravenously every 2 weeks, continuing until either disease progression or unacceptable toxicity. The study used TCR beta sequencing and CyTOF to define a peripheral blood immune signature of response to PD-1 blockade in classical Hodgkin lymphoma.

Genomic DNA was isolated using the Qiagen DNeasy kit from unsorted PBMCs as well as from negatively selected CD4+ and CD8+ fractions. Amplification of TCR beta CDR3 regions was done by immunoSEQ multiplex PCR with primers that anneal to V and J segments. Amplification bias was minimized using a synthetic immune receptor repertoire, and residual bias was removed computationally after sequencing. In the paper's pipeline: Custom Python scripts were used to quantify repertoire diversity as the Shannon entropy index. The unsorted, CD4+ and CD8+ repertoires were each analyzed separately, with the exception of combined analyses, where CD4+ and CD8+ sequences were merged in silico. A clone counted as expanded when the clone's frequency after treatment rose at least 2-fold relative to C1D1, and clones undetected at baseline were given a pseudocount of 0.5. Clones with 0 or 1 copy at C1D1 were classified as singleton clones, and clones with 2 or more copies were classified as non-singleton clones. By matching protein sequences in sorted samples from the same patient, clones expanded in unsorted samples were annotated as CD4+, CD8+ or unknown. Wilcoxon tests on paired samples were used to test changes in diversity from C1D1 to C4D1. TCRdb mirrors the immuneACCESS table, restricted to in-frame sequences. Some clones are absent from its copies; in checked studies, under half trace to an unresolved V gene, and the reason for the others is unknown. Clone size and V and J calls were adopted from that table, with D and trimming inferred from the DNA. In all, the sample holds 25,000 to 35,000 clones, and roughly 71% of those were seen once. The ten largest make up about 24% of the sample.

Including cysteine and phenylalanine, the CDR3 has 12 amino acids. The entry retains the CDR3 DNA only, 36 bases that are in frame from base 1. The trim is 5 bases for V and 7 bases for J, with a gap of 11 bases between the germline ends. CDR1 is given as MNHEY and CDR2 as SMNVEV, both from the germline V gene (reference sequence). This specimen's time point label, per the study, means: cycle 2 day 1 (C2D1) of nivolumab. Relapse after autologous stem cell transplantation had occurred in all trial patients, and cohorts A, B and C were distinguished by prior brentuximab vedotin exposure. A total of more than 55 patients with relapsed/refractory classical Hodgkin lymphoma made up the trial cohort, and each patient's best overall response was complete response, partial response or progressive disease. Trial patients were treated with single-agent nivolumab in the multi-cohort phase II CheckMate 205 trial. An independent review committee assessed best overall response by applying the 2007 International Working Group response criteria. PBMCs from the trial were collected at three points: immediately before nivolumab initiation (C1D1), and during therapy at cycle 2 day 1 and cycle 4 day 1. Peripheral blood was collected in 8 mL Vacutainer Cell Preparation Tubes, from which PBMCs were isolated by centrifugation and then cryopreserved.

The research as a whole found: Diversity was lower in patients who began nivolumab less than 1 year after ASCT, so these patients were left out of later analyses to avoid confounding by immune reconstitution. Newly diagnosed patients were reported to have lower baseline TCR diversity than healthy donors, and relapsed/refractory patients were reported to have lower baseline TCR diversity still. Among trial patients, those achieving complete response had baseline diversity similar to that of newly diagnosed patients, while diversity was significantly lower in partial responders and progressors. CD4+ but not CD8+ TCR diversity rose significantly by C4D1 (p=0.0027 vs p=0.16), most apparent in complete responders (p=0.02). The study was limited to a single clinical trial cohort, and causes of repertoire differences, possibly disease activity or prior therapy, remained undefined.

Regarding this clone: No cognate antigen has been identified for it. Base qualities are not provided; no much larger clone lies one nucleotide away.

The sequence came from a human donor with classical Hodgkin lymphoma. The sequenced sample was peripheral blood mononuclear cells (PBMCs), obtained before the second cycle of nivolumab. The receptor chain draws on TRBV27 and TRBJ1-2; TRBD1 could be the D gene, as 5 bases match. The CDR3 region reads CASSPVGGGYTF. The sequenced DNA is TGTGCCAGCAGTCCCGTTGGGGGTGGCTACACCTTC.